Sequencing of this T cell receptor (beta chain) was carried out in a study of cytomegalovirus exposure and HLA in healthy donors. Across the study: Caucasian-associated ancestry cluster membership applied to just over 80% of several hundred genotyped donors. Notes on the study in general: CMV serostatus was the sole immune exposure information available. Most of the CMV-associated TCR beta chains (in a later analysis) appeared to be HLA-restricted.

Points on this clone: Its antigen is not known.

Primers: 60 Vbeta forward and 13 Jbeta reverse. In the original analysis: Later reanalysis found 60 million to 90 million unique TCR beta chains, around 10 million of them shared. The protocol was immunoSEQ multiplex PCR, while the TCRdb copy is restricted to in-frame clones and leaves out a portion. The V and J calls and clone size were taken over from that table, and D and trimming were inferred from the DNA. The table lists about 140,000 clones, 70% to 85% of them singletons. The CDR3 has 15 amino acids. CDR1 is MNHNS and CDR2 is SASEGT in the germline V gene. V lost 1 base, J lost 4 bases, and 3 bases stayed unmatched.

Sequencing was done on a sample of PBMCs. The chain recombines TRBV6-1 with TRBJ2-1, with 8 bases that match TRBD2. This sequence was found in a man aged 25-40 years in good health and CMV-seropositive. The CDR3 spells CASSEGRGEYNEQFF. Here the CDR3 DNA reads TGTGCCAGCAGTGAAGGGCGGGGGGAGTACAATGAGCAGTTCTTC.